A selection of T cell receptor beta chains follows, all from one sample in a study of vaccination and CD4 T cells after COVID-19. The antigens of these receptors remain unknown. Each CDR3 protein is one row after TCRdb ran MiXCR on the PCR reads. The table includes around 25,000 distinct CDR3 sequences, 28% detected once. The sample in question was CD4+ T cells from blood, cultured in vitro, obtained about 7 months after SARS-CoV-2 vaccination. These receptors all stem from a human donor who had recovered from COVID-19. The CDR3 runs from the conserved cysteine through the conserved F or W. Fields, in order: D gene, clone size, V gene, J gene, CDR3 DNA, CDR3 protein. D genes are given only for firm matches. Not every row has a clone size; where given, it reads once, few, many or a size class.

>-|few|TRBV27|TRBJ2-7
TGTGCCAGCAGTTTAGCGTCGCAGAGTAGCGGCTACGAGCAGTACTTC
CASSLASQSSGYEQYF
>TRBD1|few|TRBV7-6|TRBJ2-5
TGTGCCAGCAGCTTAGACCGGGACAGCCAACTCCAAGAGACCCAGTACTTC
CASSLDRDSQLQETQYF
>-|-|TRBV27|TRBJ1-6
TGTGCCAGCAGCCCAACGTTTGGACAGAGGGTTAGCTCCTATAATTCACCCCTCCACTTT
CASSPTFGQRVSSYNSPLHF
>-|many|TRBV27|TRBJ1-1
TGTGCCAGCAGCCCCAGGGCTAGGAACACTGAAGCTTTCTTT
CASSPRARNTEAFF
>-|-|TRBV9|TRBJ2-7
TGTGCCAGCAGCGTAGATAGTTTAGCCTACGAGCAGTACTTC
CASSVDSLAYEQYF
>-|-|TRBV20-1|TRBJ1-1
TGCAGTGCTAGAGGCCAGGGTTGGGGGGACACTGAAGCTTTCTTT
CSARGQGWGDTEAFF
>TRBD1|few|TRBV7-6|TRBJ2-7
TGTGCCAGCAGCTTGAGTCCGGACAGGTTCTACGAGCAGTACTTC
CASSLSPDRFYEQYF
>-|-|TRBV12-3/TRBV12-4|TRBJ2-1
TGTGCCAGCAGTTTAGGGACAGCCGCCAGCGATGAGCAGTTCTTC
CASSLGTAASDEQFF
>TRBD2|medium-sized|TRBV20-1|TRBJ2-5
TGCAGTGCTCGAGGACTAGCCCCTCAAGAGACCCAGTACTTC
CSARGLAPQETQYF
>TRBD1|-|TRBV4-1|TRBJ1-2
TGCGCCAGCAGCCAAGTAGTTCTCCGGACAGGGGTGGAGGATAACTATGGCTACACCTTC
CASSQVVLRTGVEDNYGYTF
>TRBD2|many|TRBV20-1|TRBJ2-7
TGCAGTGTTCCGGGACTAGTCTCCTACGAGCAGTACTTC
CSVPGLVSYEQYF
>-|-|TRBV7-3|TRBJ2-1
TGTGCCAGCAGCTTAACGCAGGGGTACAATGAGCAGTTCTTC
CASSLTQGYNEQFF
>-|few|TRBV28|TRBJ2-7
TGTGCCAGCACCCCGGGCAGCTCCTACGAGCAGTACTTC
CASTPGSSYEQYF
>TRBD1|few|TRBV7-6|TRBJ2-1
TGTGCCAGCAGCTTAACCGGGACAGGGCTTATCCCTGACGAGCAGTTCTTC
CASSLTGTGLIPDEQFF
>TRBD2|few|TRBV7-2|TRBJ2-1
TGTGCCAGCAGAAAGACCGGGACTAGCGGGAGGGCCAATGAGCAGTTCTTC
CASRKTGTSGRANEQFF
>TRBD2|many|TRBV20-1|TRBJ2-3
TGCAGTGCTAGAGACGGTAGCGGGAGCTTCGATACGCAGTATTTT
CSARDGSGSFDTQYF
>-|-|TRBV4-1|TRBJ1-5
TGCGCCAGCAGCCAAGAACCAGCCCGTTATAGCAATCAGCCCCAGCATTTT
CASSQEPARYSNQPQHF